Each of the 25 T cell receptor beta chains below was sequenced from the same sample in a study of T-cell reconstitution after alpha-beta-depleted transplantation in children. Construction of the TCRbeta library involved unique molecular identifiers. TCRdb fed the PCR reads into MiXCR, producing one record per CDR3 protein. This table has about 580,000 distinct CDR3 sequences, 23% appearing once. Sequences were derived from PBMCs, mostly from graft donor cells, sampled 360 days after TCRalphabeta/CD19-depleted stem cell transplant. Receptor source: a boy under two years old who had a stem cell transplant for acute myeloid leukemia, so the T cells may come from the graft donor.

This clonotype was counted at least ten times. V usage is TRBV28 and J usage is TRBJ2-1; no definite D call. Trimming took off 5 bases at V and 3 bases at J, with 17 bases between the two ends. The CDR3 is 16 residues long. Germline V gene data show CDR1 as MDHEN and CDR2 as SYDVKM. CDR3 protein: CASSNFGNSLYNEQFF. The CDR3 DNA sequence: TGTGCCAGCAGTAATTTTGGAAACAGCCTCTACAATGAGCAGTTCTTC.

The CDR3 DNA reads TGTGCCAGCAGCCTATTGCCGGGACAGGGATCCTACGAGCAGTACTTC. It translates to CASSLLPGQGSYEQYF. The chain links TRBV7-6 to TRBJ2-7, with 9 bases identical to TRBD1. The germline V gene has CDR1 SGHVS and CDR2 FNYEAQ. V lost 5 bases, J lost 1 base, and 9 bases stayed unmatched. This CDR3 contains 16 residues.

The chain couples TRBV12-3 or TRBV12-4 to TRBJ2-5; 8 bases line up with TRBD1. The CDR3 runs to 17 residues. V gave up 5 bases and J gave up 5 bases; unmatched junction bases: 16. Here the CDR3 DNA reads TGTGCCAGCAGTCCTCCCCCGGACAGGGTAGGGGATGAGACCCAGTACTTC. Translation gives CASSPPPDRVGDETQYF.

The chain recombines TRBV19 with TRBJ1-1, with D possibly TRBD1 on 6 matching bases. Trimming removed 9 bases from V and 3 bases from J, with 11 bases in between. This CDR3 is 12 amino acids long. From germline, CDR1 is LNHDA and CDR2 SQIVND (reference sequence). CDR3 in amino acids: CASGRGYTEAFF. In DNA, the CDR3 is TGTGCCAGCGGCAGGGGCTACACTGAAGCTTTCTTT.

This chain joins TRBV12-3 or TRBV12-4 and TRBJ2-2; D is possibly TRBD1 or TRBD2 (7 bases each). V shed 2 bases and J shed 7 bases, with 14 bases lying between them. The CDR3 contains 15 residues. CDR3 bases: TGTGCCAGCAGTTTAAGGCAGGGGGGGATCGGGGAGCTGTTTTTT. Translating it yields CASSLRQGGIGELFF.

This clonotype has ten or more counts. The chain is built from TRBV9 and TRBJ1-2, with 8 bases matching TRBD1. V lost 2 bases to trimming and J lost 7 bases; unmatched junction nucleotides: 13. The CDR3 length is 16 residues. CDR1 and CDR2 (germline): SGDLS, YYNGEE. The CDR3 nucleotides are TGTGCCAGCAGCGTTGACCTTGACAGGGGTGTCGGTGGCTACACCTTC. Protein: CASSVDLDRGVGGYTF. The complete variable domain, with remaining parts taken from reference TRBV9 and TRBJ1-2, reads DSGVTQTPKHLITATGQRVTLRCSPRSGDLSVYWYQQSLDQGLQFLIQYYNGEERAKGNILERFSAQQFPDLHSELNLSSLELGDSALYFCASSVDLDRGVGGYTFGSGTRLTVV.

The genes are TRBV2 and TRBJ2-3; D remains unclear. The V end was cut by 6 bases, the J end by 6 bases, with 7 bases between. Germline lookup yields CDR1 SNHLY and CDR2 FYNNEI. The length of the CDR3 is 11 residues. CDR3 loop: CASRVSDTQYF. The DNA of the CDR3 is TGTGCCAGCAGAGTTTCGGATACGCAGTATTTT.

This clonotype showed up just a few times. This chain joins TRBV18 and TRBJ2-1; TRBD2 agrees at 15 bases. Trimming cost V 2 bases and J 3 bases; bases outside gene matches: 8. Germline V gene sequence: CDR1 KGHSH, CDR2 LQKENI. The CDR3 has 19 amino acids. CDR3 DNA sequence: TGTGCCAGCTCACCAGGACTAGCGGGGGGGCCACGGGGCTACAATGAGCAGTTCTTC. This sequence encodes CASSPGLAGGPRGYNEQFF.

V and J are TRBV7-2 and TRBJ2-1; TRBD1 is a possible D gene (6 bases). Germline V lookup: CDR1 SGHTA, CDR2 FQGNSA. V lost 7 bases, J lost 0 bases, and 19 bases lay in between. The CDR3 spans 17 residues. CDR3 region: CASTRGGRGSSYNEQFF. The CDR3 coding sequence is TGTGCCAGCACCAGGGGCGGTAGGGGAAGCTCCTACAATGAGCAGTTCTTC.

This chain connects TRBV5-1 to TRBJ2-1, with 10 bases matching TRBD2. The CDR3 consists of 16 residues. After removal of 4 bases from V and 0 bases from J, the junction contained 4 bases not matched to a gene. Per germline, CDR1 SGHRS and CDR2 YFSETQ. The CDR3 sequence: CASSRASGSSYNEQFF. Written as DNA, the CDR3 is TGCGCCAGCAGCCGGGCTAGCGGGAGCTCCTACAATGAGCAGTTCTTC.

In its sample, this clonotype was seen a few times. This sequence joins TRBV10-3 and TRBJ2-1; D not resolved. The CDR3 sequence is 15 residues long. With 2 bases removed from V and 0 bases from J, the gap between germline ends came to 8 bases. Looked up from germline, CDR1 is ENHRY and CDR2 is SYGVKD. The CDR3: CAISEPLSSYNEQFF. The CDR3 nucleotides read TGTGCCATCAGTGAGCCCCTGAGCTCCTACAATGAGCAGTTCTTC.

This clonotype was detected a few times. The V and J genes are TRBV24-1 and TRBJ2-1; 10 bases agree with TRBD1. Trimming cost V 9 bases and J 2 bases; bases outside gene matches: 3. Germline V gene lookup returns CDR1 KGHDR and CDR2 SFDVKD. The CDR3 length is 14 residues. The CDR3 loop reads CATQGQGAYNEQFF. CDR3 in DNA: TGTGCCACCCAAGGACAGGGGGCCTACAATGAGCAGTTCTTC.

The chain has TRBV4-1 and TRBJ2-5; D may correspond to TRBD1 or TRBD2 (5 bases each). Looked up from germline, CDR1 is MGHRA and CDR2 is YSYEKL. With 1 base removed from V and 2 bases from J, the gap between germline ends came to 11 bases. CDR3 length: 15 residues. The CDR3 protein is CASSQGGWGQETQYF. The DNA of the CDR3 is TGCGCCAGCAGCCAAGGTGGCTGGGGGCAAGAGACCCAGTACTTC.

A note on this clonotype: One junction end does not reproduce the germline sequence, and a read error may be involved. The CDR3 region is CSSSLTPNSGGENEQFF. As DNA, the CDR3 is TGTTCCAGCAGCTTAACGCCAAACAGCGGGGGCGAGAATGAGCAGTTCTTC. The chain is built from TRBV7-3 and TRBJ2-1; 8 bases fit TRBD2. The CDR3 totals 17 residues. CDR1 and CDR2 from the germline V gene are SGHTA and FQGTGA.

This clonotype was counted many times. This rearrangement joins TRBV28 to TRBJ2-6, with D perhaps matching TRBD1 (6 bases). This CDR3 region has 18 residues. From germline, CDR1 is MDHEN and CDR2 SYDVKM. V shed 6 bases and J shed 1 base, with 19 bases lying between them. The CDR3 DNA reads TGTGCCAGCAGACCTCTACAGGGTGAAAGATCTGGGGCCAACGTCCTGACTTTC. Its protein is CASRPLQGERSGANVLTF. Full variable domain (remainder filled in from reference TRBV28 and TRBJ2-6): DVKVTQSSRYLVKRTGEKVFLECVQDMDHENMFWYRQDPGLGLRLIYFSYDVKMKEKGDIPEGYSVSREKKERFSLILESASTNQTSMYLCASRPLQGERSGANVLTFGAGSRLTVL.

The V and J genes are TRBV20-1 and TRBJ1-2; TRBD1 aligns across 7 bases. The CDR3 is made up of 16 amino acids. The J segment lost 4 bases and the V segment lost 0 bases, leaving 11 bases of the junction unmatched. Per germline, CDR1 DFQATT and CDR2 SNEGSKA (reference sequence). CDR3 nucleotide sequence: TGCAGTGCTAGAGATACCAACAGGGGAGTTTTCTATGGCTACACCTTC. Translation gives CSARDTNRGVFYGYTF.

This CDR3 is CASSYAGGRNQPQHF. The CDR3 nucleotides are TGTGCCAGCAGTTACGCCGGGGGTCGTAATCAGCCCCAGCATTTT. This chain joins TRBV6-5 and TRBJ1-5, with TRBD1 as a possible D gene (5 bases). Germline V lookup: CDR1 MNHEY, CDR2 SVGAGI. The germline V and J ends were trimmed by 2 bases and 4 bases, with 12 bases remaining between them. CDR3 length equals 15 residues.

In its sample, this clonotype was seen a few times. The CDR3 reads CASSLDGHYEQYV. The CDR3 region has the DNA TGTGCCAGCAGCTTAGATGGACATTACGAGCAGTACGTC. The V call is TRBV7-2, the J call TRBJ2-7, with D possibly TRBD1 on 5 matching bases. The V gene's germline CDR1 is SGHTA and CDR2 FQGNSA. Trimming left V 1 base short and J 4 bases short, with 8 bases between. CDR3 length: 13 residues.

This clonotype was observed a handful of times. The chain combines TRBV2 with TRBJ2-1, with a possible D match to TRBD2 (6 bases). Germline V gene sequence: CDR1 SNHLY, CDR2 FYNNEI. Trimming left V 11 bases short and J 4 bases short, with 18 bases between. The CDR3 loop spans 14 amino acids. DNA for the CDR3: TGTGCCGTTCCGGAGGGAGGCCTATACAATGAGCAGTTCTTC. Translating it yields CAVPEGGLYNEQFF.

The chain combines TRBV4-1 with TRBJ1-5, with 7 nucleotides matching TRBD1. The V gene's germline CDR1 is MGHRA and CDR2 YSYEKL. The CDR3 sequence is 15 residues long. Germline trimming cut 1 base from V and 5 bases from J; bases unmatched to any gene: 5. As DNA, the CDR3 is TGCGCCAGCAGCCAAGCACAGGGGCGGGATCAGCCCCAGCATTTT. Translation: CASSQAQGRDQPQHF.

This clonotype was detected only a few times. The gene calls are TRBV6-5 and TRBJ1-3; no clear D. Germline-derived CDR1 and CDR2 are MNHEY and SVGAGI. V lost 0 bases and J 4 bases, leaving 4 bases between the germline ends. The CDR3 contains 13 residues. DNA of the CDR3: TGTGCCAGCAGTTACTCGAAGGGAAACACCATATATTTT. Amino acids: CASSYSKGNTIYF.

This chain joins TRBV28 and TRBJ1-5; unclear D gene. In germline, CDR1 is MDHEN, CDR2 SYDVKM. Trimming removed 5 bases from V and 3 bases from J, with 11 bases in between. The CDR3 loop spans 14 amino acids. The CDR3 nucleotides are TGTGCCAGCAGTCCTTACAGTTCCAATCAGCCCCAGCATTTT. The encoded protein is CASSPYSSNQPQHF.

This clonotype was picked up a small number of times. The chain combines TRBV6-2 or TRBV6-3 with TRBJ2-1, with TRBD2 matching over 12 bases. The CDR3 extends over 21 amino acids. The V segment lost 7 bases and the J segment 3 bases; nucleotides outside the gene matches: 22. The germline V gene encodes CDR1 MNHEY and CDR2 SVGEGT. In DNA form, the CDR3 reads TGTGCCAGCACCCTAGAGGCTAGCGGGGGGGCATTCCGTATGGTCTACAATGAGCAGTTCTTC. Its translation is CASTLEASGGAFRMVYNEQFF.

Many counts were recorded for this clonotype. V is TRBV7-9 and J is TRBJ2-1; 9 bases are a match to TRBD2. V dropped 4 bases and J dropped 2; count of bases not matched to a gene: 9. Germline-derived CDR1 and CDR2 are SEHNR and FQNEAQ (reference sequence). This CDR3 spans 17 amino acids. CDR3 amino acids: CASSYDLAGITYNEQFF. In nucleotides, the CDR3 is TGTGCCAGCAGCTACGACCTAGCGGGGATAACCTACAATGAGCAGTTCTTC.

This clonotype was observed a few times. This rearrangement joins TRBV6-1 to TRBJ2-7; the D call may be TRBD1 or TRBD2 (6 bases each). Germline V gene lookup returns CDR1 MNHNS and CDR2 SASEGT. This CDR3 spans 16 amino acids. The V end lost 5 bases, the J end lost 1 base, and 18 bases lay between the germline ends. The CDR3 DNA follows: TGTGCCAGCAGTCCTACGACGGGGGCCCCTTCCTACGAGCAGTACTTC. Protein: CASSPTTGAPSYEQYF.